The T cell receptor (beta chain) described here comes from a study of shared clonotypes between healthy human individuals. This clone was recorded at least ten times. Trimming shortened V by 5 bases and J by 2 bases, and 16 bases separated the two germline ends. The CDR3 is 15 residues long. CDR1 is SNHLY and CDR2 is FYNNEI in the germline V gene. Repertoires were generated with immunoSEQ multiplex PCR, while TCRdb's copy carries only in-frame clones and drops some. The sample carries a few hundred thousand clones, roughly 70% recorded once. Input material: memory CD4+ T cells sorted from blood. Stated subset: CD45RA-negative fraction. The origin of this receptor is a man aged 25-40 years in good health. The chain employs TRBV2 and TRBJ2-7; D possibly matches TRBD1 or TRBD2 (5 bases each). CDR3 DNA sequence: TGTGCCAGCAGTCCAAGAGGGACGGGTACCTACGAGCAGTACTTC. This codes for CASSPRGTGTYEQYF.